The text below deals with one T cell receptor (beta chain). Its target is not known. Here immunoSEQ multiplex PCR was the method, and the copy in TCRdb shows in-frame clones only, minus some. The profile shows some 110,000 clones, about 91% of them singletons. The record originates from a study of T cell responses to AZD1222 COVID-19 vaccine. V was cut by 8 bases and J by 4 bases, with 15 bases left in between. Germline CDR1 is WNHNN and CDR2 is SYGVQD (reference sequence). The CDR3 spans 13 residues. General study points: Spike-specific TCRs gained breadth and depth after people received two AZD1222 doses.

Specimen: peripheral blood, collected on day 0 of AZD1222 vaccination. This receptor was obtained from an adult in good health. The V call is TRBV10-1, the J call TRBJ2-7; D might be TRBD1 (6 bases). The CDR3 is CASGRTASYEQYF. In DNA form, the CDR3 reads TGCGCCAGCGGCAGGACAGCCTCATACGAGCAGTACTTC.